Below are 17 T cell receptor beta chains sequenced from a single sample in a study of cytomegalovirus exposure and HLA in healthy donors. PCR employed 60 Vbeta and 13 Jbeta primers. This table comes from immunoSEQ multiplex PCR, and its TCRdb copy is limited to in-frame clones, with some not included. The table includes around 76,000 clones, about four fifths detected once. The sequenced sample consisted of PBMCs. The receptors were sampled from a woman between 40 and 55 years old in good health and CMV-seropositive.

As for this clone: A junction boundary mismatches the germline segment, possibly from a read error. The CDR3 reads CSSSLMGQGNTEAFF. The CDR3 DNA reads TGTTCCAGCAGCCTGATGGGCCAGGGGAACACTGAAGCTTTCTTT. The gene calls are TRBV7-9 and TRBJ1-1, with D possibly matching TRBD1 (5 bases). Germline lookup yields CDR1 SEHNR and CDR2 FQNEAQ (reference sequence). This CDR3 has 15 residues.

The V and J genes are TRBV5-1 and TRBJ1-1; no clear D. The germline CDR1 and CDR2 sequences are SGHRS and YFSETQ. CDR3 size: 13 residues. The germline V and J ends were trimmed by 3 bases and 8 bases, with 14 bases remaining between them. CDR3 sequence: CASSSLGRQEAFF. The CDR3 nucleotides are TGCGCCAGCAGCTCTCTCGGGAGGCAGGAAGCTTTCTTT.

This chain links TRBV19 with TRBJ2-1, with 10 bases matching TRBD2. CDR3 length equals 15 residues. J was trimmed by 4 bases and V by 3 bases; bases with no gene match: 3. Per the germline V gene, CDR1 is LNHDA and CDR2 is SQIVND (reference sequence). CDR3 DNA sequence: TGTGCCAGTAGTATTCTGACTAGCGGGTACAATGAGCAGTTCTTC. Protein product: CASSILTSGYNEQFF.

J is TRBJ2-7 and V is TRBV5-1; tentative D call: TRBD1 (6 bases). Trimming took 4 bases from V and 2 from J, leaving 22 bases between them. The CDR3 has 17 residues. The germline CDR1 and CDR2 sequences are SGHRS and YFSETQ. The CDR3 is CASSRGQISTSTYEQYF. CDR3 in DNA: TGCGCCAGCAGCAGAGGACAGATATCCACCTCAACCTACGAGCAGTACTTC.

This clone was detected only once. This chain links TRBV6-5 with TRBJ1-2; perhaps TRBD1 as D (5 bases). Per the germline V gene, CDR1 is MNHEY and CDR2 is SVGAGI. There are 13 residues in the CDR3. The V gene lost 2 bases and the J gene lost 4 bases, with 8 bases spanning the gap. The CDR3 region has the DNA TGTGCCAGCAGTTACGGGGCAGGCTATGGCTACACCTTC. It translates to CASSYGAGYGYTF.

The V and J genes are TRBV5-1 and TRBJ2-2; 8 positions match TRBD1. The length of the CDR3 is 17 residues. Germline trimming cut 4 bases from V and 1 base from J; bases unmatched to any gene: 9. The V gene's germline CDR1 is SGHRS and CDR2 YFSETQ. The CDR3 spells CASSRFTGTGNTGELFF. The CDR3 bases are TGCGCCAGCAGCCGTTTTACTGGGACAGGGAACACCGGGGAGCTGTTTTTT.

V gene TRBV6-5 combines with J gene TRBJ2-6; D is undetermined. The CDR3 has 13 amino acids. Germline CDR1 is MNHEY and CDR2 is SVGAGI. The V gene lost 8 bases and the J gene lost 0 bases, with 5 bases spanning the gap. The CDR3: CASADSGANVLTF. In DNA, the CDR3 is TGTGCCAGCGCAGACTCTGGGGCCAACGTCCTGACTTTC.

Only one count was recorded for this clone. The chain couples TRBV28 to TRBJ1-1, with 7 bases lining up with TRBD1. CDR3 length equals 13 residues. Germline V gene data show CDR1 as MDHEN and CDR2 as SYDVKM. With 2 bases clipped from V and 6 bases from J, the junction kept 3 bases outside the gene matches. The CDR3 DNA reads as TGTGCCAGCAGTTTAGACAGGGTATCTGAAGCTTTCTTT. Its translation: CASSLDRVSEAFF.

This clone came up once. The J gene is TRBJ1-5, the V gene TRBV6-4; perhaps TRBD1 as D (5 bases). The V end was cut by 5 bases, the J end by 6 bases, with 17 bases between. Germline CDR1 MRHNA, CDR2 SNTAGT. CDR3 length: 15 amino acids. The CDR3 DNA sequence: TGTGCCAGCAGTCCCGACGGGGGTTCAGGTCAGCCCCAGCATTTT. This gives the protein CASSPDGGSGQPQHF.

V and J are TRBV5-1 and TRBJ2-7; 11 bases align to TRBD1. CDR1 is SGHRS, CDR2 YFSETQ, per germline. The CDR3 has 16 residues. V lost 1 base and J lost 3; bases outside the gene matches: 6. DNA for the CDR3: TGCGCCAGCAGCTTGAGGACCGGGACAGGGGGCTACGAGCAGTACTTC. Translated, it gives CASSLRTGTGGYEQYF.

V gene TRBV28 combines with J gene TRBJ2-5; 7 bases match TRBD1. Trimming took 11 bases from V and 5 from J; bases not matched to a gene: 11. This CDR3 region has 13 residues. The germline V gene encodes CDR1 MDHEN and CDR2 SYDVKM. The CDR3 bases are TGTGCCGAAGGGAAAGGGGGCCTCGAGACCCAGTACTTC. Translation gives CAEGKGGLETQYF.

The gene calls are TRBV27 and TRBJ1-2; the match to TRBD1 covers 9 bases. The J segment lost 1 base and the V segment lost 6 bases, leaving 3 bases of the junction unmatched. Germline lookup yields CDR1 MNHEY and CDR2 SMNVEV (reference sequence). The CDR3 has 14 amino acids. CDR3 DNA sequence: TGTGCCAGCAGAGGACAGGGGCTTAACTATGGCTACACCTTC. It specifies CASRGQGLNYGYTF.

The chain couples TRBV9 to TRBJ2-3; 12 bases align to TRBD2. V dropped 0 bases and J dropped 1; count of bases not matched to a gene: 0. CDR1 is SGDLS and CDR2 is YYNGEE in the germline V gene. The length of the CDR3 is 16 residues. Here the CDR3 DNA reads TGTGCCAGCAGCGTAGGGACTAGCGGGGGCACAGATACGCAGTATTTT. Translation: CASSVGTSGGTDTQYF.

The CDR3 DNA sequence: TGTGCCAGCAGTCCTGCGGGACAGGGACGGTTAGTGCCCCAGCATTTT. Translated: CASSPAGQGRLVPQHF. The chain uses TRBV28 and TRBJ1-5; 9 bases align to TRBD1. The J segment lost 9 bases and the V segment lost 5 bases, leaving 14 bases of the junction unmatched. CDR3 length: 16 amino acids. The germline gives CDR1 MDHEN, CDR2 SYDVKM.

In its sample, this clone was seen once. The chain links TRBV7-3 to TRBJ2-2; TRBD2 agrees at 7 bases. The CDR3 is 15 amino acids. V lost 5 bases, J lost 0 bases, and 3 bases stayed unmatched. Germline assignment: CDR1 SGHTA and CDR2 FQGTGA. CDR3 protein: CASSPGGPNTGELFF. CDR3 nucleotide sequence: TGTGCCAGCAGCCCGGGGGGACCGAACACCGGGGAGCTGTTTTTT.

Written as DNA, the CDR3 is TGTGCCAGCAAGTGGACAGGGGGCGCGGGTCAGCCCCAGCATTTT. Residues: CASKWTGGAGQPQHF. The rearrangement uses TRBV28 and TRBJ1-5, with 11 bases that match TRBD1. Trimming cost V 7 bases and J 6 bases; bases outside gene matches: 8. The CDR3 sequence is 15 residues long. The V gene's germline CDR1 is MDHEN and CDR2 SYDVKM.

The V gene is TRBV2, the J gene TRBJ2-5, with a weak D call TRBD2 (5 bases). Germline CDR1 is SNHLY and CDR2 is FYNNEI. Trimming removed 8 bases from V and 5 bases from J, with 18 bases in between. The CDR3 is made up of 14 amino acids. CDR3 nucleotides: TGTGCCAGCGCTGAGGCTAGCCTTTGGGAGACCCAGTACTTC. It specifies CASAEASLWETQYF.